The 15 T cell receptor beta chains presented below share a single source sample, sequenced in a study of blood T cell repertoires in COVID-19. Profiled with immunoSEQ multiplex PCR; TCRdb holds only in-frame clones, not every one. Of 300,000 or so clones in the sample, roughly 90% are singletons; the top ten hold less than 3.5%. What was sequenced was peripheral blood. Every receptor here comes from a woman aged 25 to 39 with COVID-19, enrolled during active disease.

This clone has ten or more counts. The chain uses TRBV2 and TRBJ2-1; 9 bases are shared with TRBD2. J was trimmed by 6 bases and V by 8 bases; bases with no gene match: 14. The germline V gene encodes CDR1 SNHLY and CDR2 FYNNEI. This CDR3 contains 16 residues. The CDR3 region has the DNA TGTGCCAGCGGAGAAGATAACCTAGCGGGATTCAATGAGCAGTTCTTC. This encodes CASGEDNLAGFNEQFF.

The chain combines TRBV4-2 with TRBJ2-2; TRBD2 might be the D (5 bases). The CDR3 sequence is 15 residues long. Germline CDR1 reads LGHNA; CDR2 reads YNFKEQ. With 0 bases removed from V and 1 base from J, the gap between germline ends came to 6 bases. The CDR3 DNA reads as TGTGCCAGCAGCCAAGATGGGAGGAACACCGGGGAGCTGTTTTTT. Its protein is CASSQDGRNTGELFF.

This clone appeared a single time. This chain joins TRBV6-1 and TRBJ1-4, with a weak D call TRBD1 (5 bases). In germline, CDR1 is MNHNS, CDR2 SASEGT. Trimming removed 3 bases at V and 15 bases at J, with 14 bases between. The CDR3 has 12 residues. The DNA for the CDR3 is TGTGCCAGCAGTGAGGCGGGACGCCTTGTGTTTTTT. It is translated as CASSEAGRLVFF.

The rearrangement joins TRBV6-4 to TRBJ1-1; D is ambiguous. Trimming removed 6 bases from V and 4 bases from J, with 15 bases in between. CDR3 size: 14 residues. Germline CDR1 and CDR2: MRHNA and SNTAGT. CDR3 nucleotides: TGTGCCAGCAGACGAGAGGAGGGAGGCACTGAAGCTTTCTTT. It specifies CASRREEGGTEAFF.

The genes are TRBV18 and TRBJ1-3; D gene uncertain. Germline V CDR1 and CDR2: KGHSH, LQKENI. The CDR3 has 16 residues. V lost 2 bases and J 1 base, leaving 12 bases between the germline ends. The CDR3 sequence is CASSPGPGGSGNTIYF. In nucleotides, the CDR3 is TGTGCCAGCTCACCAGGCCCGGGAGGGTCTGGAAACACCATATATTTT.

The V gene is TRBV12-3 or TRBV12-4, the J gene TRBJ2-2; D ambiguous. This CDR3 contains 12 residues. Trimming stripped 1 base from V and 7 bases from J, with 4 bases between. The CDR3 region has the DNA TGTGCCAGCAGTTTAGGAGGCGGGGAGCTGTTTTTT. It is translated as CASSLGGGELFF.

The V call is TRBV7-6, the J call TRBJ2-5; D unclear. The CDR3 is 15 amino acids. Per germline, CDR1 SGHVS and CDR2 FNYEAQ. Between the trimmed V and J ends, which lost 4 bases and 2 bases, there was a span of 14 bases. The CDR3 reads CASSSLQTSQETQYF. As DNA, the CDR3 is TGTGCCAGCAGCTCCTTACAGACATCTCAAGAGACCCAGTACTTC.

This clone was counted between two and nine times. The chain employs TRBV6-4 and TRBJ1-5; 10 nucleotides match TRBD1. Germline CDR1 and CDR2: MRHNA and SNTAGT. The CDR3 has 16 amino acids. Trimming cost V 9 bases and J 2 bases; bases outside gene matches: 10. The CDR3 DNA is TGTGCCAGAACAACCGGGACAGGGGTACGCAATCAGCCCCAGCATTTT. It codes for CARTTGTGVRNQPQHF.

This chain uses TRBV5-1 with TRBJ2-1; D remains unclear. The CDR3 has 15 residues. Germline-derived CDR1 and CDR2 are SGHRS and YFSETQ. The V gene lost 0 bases and the J gene lost 0 bases, with 7 bases spanning the gap. CDR3 in amino acids: CASSLGSSSYNEQFF. CDR3 DNA: TGCGCCAGCAGCTTGGGGTCGAGCTCCTACAATGAGCAGTTCTTC.

V and J are TRBV19 and TRBJ2-2; a weak D match, TRBD1 (6 bases). From germline, CDR1 is LNHDA and CDR2 SQIVND (reference sequence). With 5 bases removed from V and 1 base from J, the gap between germline ends came to 14 bases. The CDR3 sequence is 16 residues long. CDR3 sequence reads: CASSAVRTVNTGELFF. Here the CDR3 DNA reads TGTGCCAGTAGTGCCGTAAGGACAGTGAACACCGGGGAGCTGTTTTTT.

The V and J genes are TRBV9 and TRBJ2-1, with a weak D call TRBD1 (5 bases). CDR3 length: 15 residues. V was pared by 0 bases and J by 1 base, with 8 bases between. The germline V gene has CDR1 SGDLS and CDR2 YYNGEE. Here the CDR3 DNA reads TGTGCCAGCAGCGTAGCCCAGGGATCCTACAATGAGCAGTTCTTC. Amino acid sequence: CASSVAQGSYNEQFF.

The chain joins TRBV19 to TRBJ2-5, with D possibly being TRBD2 (5 bases). Germline CDR1 is LNHDA and CDR2 is SQIVND (reference sequence). The CDR3 runs to 12 residues. V was cut by 4 bases and J by 5 bases, with 8 bases left in between. As DNA, the CDR3 is TGTGCCAGTAGTAGCGGGCGGGAGACCCAGTACTTC. This codes for CASSSGRETQYF.

Of note for this clone: In the same sample, other DNA sequences code for this CDR3. This chain joins TRBV15 and TRBJ1-5; perhaps TRBD1 as D (5 bases). The germline CDR1 and CDR2 sequences are LNHNV and YYDKDF (reference sequence). The CDR3 runs 15 residues. V gave up 0 bases and J gave up 6 bases, with 12 bases separating them. The CDR3 here is CATSRDRGGGQPQHF. CDR3 sequence (DNA): TGTGCCACCAGCAGAGATCGGGGGGGTGGTCAGCCCCAGCATTTT.

The rearrangement links TRBV5-4 to TRBJ2-1; 12 bases agree with TRBD1. V shed 3 bases and J 7 bases; nucleotides not matched to a gene: 8. The length of the CDR3 is 16 residues. Germline V gene lookup returns CDR1 SGHNT and CDR2 YYREEE (reference sequence). The DNA for the CDR3 is TGTGCCAGCAGCTCAATGGGGACAGGGGGCGGGAATGAGCAGTTCTTC. Translation gives CASSSMGTGGGNEQFF.

This sequence joins TRBV19 and TRBJ1-4; weak D call: TRBD1 (6 bases). The V and J ends lost 11 bases and 8 bases respectively, with 21 bases between them. Germline V gene data show CDR1 as LNHDA and CDR2 as SQIVND (reference sequence). The CDR3 extends over 14 amino acids. CDR3 coding DNA: TGTGCCGTGGACGGGGGGCAGGGGAGAGAAAAACTGTTTTTT. Translated: CAVDGGQGREKLFF.